This TCR beta chain is from a study of shared clonotypes between healthy human individuals. Study in general: Three plates were used per donor for CD4 naive, three for CD4 memory, two for CD8 naive and one for CD8 memory. Regarding the study as a whole: With a handful of donors compared, 5% to 5.5% of naive CD4 clonotypes were shared.

This clone was detected only once. What it recognizes is unknown. Data came from immunoSEQ multiplex PCR; TCRdb stores just in-frame clones and leaves some out. The table includes some 500,000 clones, approximately 94% detected once. Trimming pared 8 bases from V and 1 base from J, leaving 5 bases between. This CDR3 is built from 11 residues. CDR1 is MNHEY, CDR2 SVGAGI, per germline. The chain recombines TRBV6-5 with TRBJ1-1; D not resolved. The sequenced sample was naive CD4+ T cells sorted from blood. Indicated subset: CD45RA+ positively selected. This receptor was taken from a woman aged 30 to 39 in good health. This chain's CDR3 is CASHRNTEAFF. The CDR3 DNA follows: TGTGCCAGCCACAGGAACACTGAAGCTTTCTTT.